This is a list of T cell receptor beta chains from one sample in a study of technical replicates of blood from a few donors. This table comes from immunoSEQ multiplex PCR, and its TCRdb copy is limited to in-frame clones, with some not included. This table has about 81,000 clones, just over 95% appearing once. Sample: T cells isolated from PBMCs. These receptors originate from a human donor in good health. Each CDR3 is given with its conserved first and last residue. D genes are given only for firm matches. Clone size is not always given. Where it is, it says once, few, many or a class for expanded clones.

>TRBV27|-|-|TRBJ1-1
TGTGCCAGCATCCGGCAGGGAACTTTTCATCGTGGGGCTGAAGCTTTCTTT
CASIRQGTFHRGAEAFF
>TRBV5-1|TRBD2|-|TRBJ2-5
TGCGCCAGCAGCGTCGCTAGCGGGAGGACTGGGGCGTCCCAGTACTTC
CASSVASGRTGASQYF
>TRBV6-4|-|-|TRBJ1-2
TGTGCCAGCAGTGAAGATAAGCGGCAGAAGGGCTACACCTTC
CASSEDKRQKGYTF
>TRBV5-1|TRBD2|once|TRBJ2-4
TGCGCCAGCAGCAAGGTGGCGGGGGAGAACATTCAGTACTTC
CASSKVAGENIQYF
>TRBV11-3|-|-|TRBJ1-1
TGTGCCAGCAGCTTCGGGAACACTGAAGCTTTCTTT
CASSFGNTEAFF
>TRBV9|-|once|TRBJ1-1
TGTGCCAGCAGCGCACAGAACACTGAAGCTTTCTTT
CASSAQNTEAFF
>TRBV9|TRBD1|few|TRBJ2-1
TGTGCCAGCAGCGTAGAAGCGGACAGGGGTAACTGGAATGAGCAGTTCTTC
CASSVEADRGNWNEQFF
>TRBV9|-|-|TRBJ1-1
TGTGCCAGCAGCGGAGGGACTGAAGCTTTCTTT
CASSGGTEAFF
>TRBV6-5|-|-|TRBJ1-1
TGTGCCAGCAGTTGGTTTGCAGGGAACACTGAAGCTTTCTTT
CASSWFAGNTEAFF
>TRBV11-3|-|once|TRBJ2-1
TGTGCCAGCAGCTTAGCGTATGAGCAGTTCTTC
CASSLAYEQFF
>TRBV7-9|-|-|TRBJ1-2
TGTGCCAGCAGCGAAGGGGGTAACTATGGCTACACCTTC
CASSEGGNYGYTF
>TRBV4-1|-|-|TRBJ2-5
TGCGCCAGCAGCCAAGTGCTAGCAGAGACCCAGTACTTC
CASSQVLAETQYF
>TRBV5-6|TRBD2|-|TRBJ2-5
TGTGCCAGCAGCTTCATAGTAGCGGGCCAAGAGACCCAGTACTTC
CASSFIVAGQETQYF
>TRBV6-5|-|-|TRBJ2-5
TGTGCCAGCAGTCCCTCCGGAACATCGGGGGAGACCCAGTACTTC
CASSPSGTSGETQYF
>TRBV2|-|once|TRBJ1-3
TGTGCCTCAAGGACAGACCTCTCTGGAAACACCATATATTTT
CASRTDLSGNTIYF
>TRBV27|-|-|TRBJ2-7
TGTGCCAGCAGTTTATCGGGGGGGCGACCCTACGAGCAGTACTTC
CASSLSGGRPYEQYF
>TRBV7-9|TRBD2|-|TRBJ2-3
TGTGCCAGCAGCTTGACTAGCGGGGGGCATTCTATTACAGATACGCAGTATTTT
CASSLTSGGHSITDTQYF
>TRBV28|-|-|TRBJ2-7
TGTGCCAGCAGTGCCGGATTGGACTTACTCTACGAGCAGTACTTC
CASSAGLDLLYEQYF
>TRBV4-1|TRBD1|-|TRBJ1-2
TGCGCCAGCAGCTACCCGGGACAGGGGATTCGTGGCTACACCTTC
CASSYPGQGIRGYTF
>TRBV5-8|TRBD2|-|TRBJ2-5
TGTGCCAGCACCTCGGGACTAGCGGGAGAGACCCAGTACTTC
CASTSGLAGETQYF
>TRBV28|-|-|TRBJ2-7
TGTGCCAGCAGTTTATTAGGAGTTATGAGCGAGCAGTACTTC
CASSLLGVMSEQYF
>TRBV4-2|-|-|TRBJ2-2
TGTGCCAGCAGCCAAGCCGACAAGCACACCGGGGAGCTGTTTTTT
CASSQADKHTGELFF